This is a list of T cell receptor beta chains from one sample in a study of T cells after posttransplantation cyclophosphamide. Repertoires were generated with immunoSEQ multiplex PCR, while TCRdb's copy carries only in-frame clones and drops some. The repertoire consists of some 17,000 clones, none detected only once. The input for sequencing was PBMCs, taken after allogeneic stem cell transplant with posttransplant cyclophosphamide. The receptors stem from a female patient between 25 and 45 years old who received an allogeneic stem cell transplant from a related donor, was CMV-positive, and had no GVHD. Some T cells may be supplied by the graft donor. Both conserved end residues are part of each CDR3. D genes are given only for firm matches. Size is stated for part of the rows, as once, few or many counts, or as a class when the clone is expanded.

>TRBV6-5|many|TRBJ2-1|14|TRBD1
TGTGCCAGCAGTTACAGGGACAGGGGGTTTGAGCAGTTCTTC
CASSYRDRGFEQFF
>TRBV9|many|TRBJ2-7|16|TRBD2
TGTGCCAGCAGCGTAACTCGGGAGGGTCCTACCTACGAGCAGTACTTC
CASSVTREGPTYEQYF
>TRBV28|many|TRBJ2-1|14|-
TGTGCCAGCAGCCTACGGGTAGCGGCGAATGAGCAGTTCTTC
CASSLRVAANEQFF
>TRBV13|many|TRBJ2-1|20|TRBD2
TGTGCCAGCAGCTTATTGACTAGCGGGAGTCTGAGTAGCGCCTACAATGAGCAGTTCTTC
CASSLLTSGSLSSAYNEQFF
>TRBV6-5|many|TRBJ1-1|13|-
TGTGCCAGCAGTTACAAAGGGGACACTGAAGCTTTCTTT
CASSYKGDTEAFF
>TRBV28|many|TRBJ2-5|12|-
TGTGCCAGCAGTTCAGTCAGAGAGACCCAGTACTTC
CASSSVRETQYF
>TRBV6-1|-|TRBJ1-1|15|TRBD1
TGTGCCAGCAGACCAACAAGTGACAGGGCCACTGAAGCTTTCTTT
CASRPTSDRATEAFF
>TRBV5-1|many|TRBJ2-6|16|TRBD1
TGCGCCAGCAGGCCTCAGGGGGCGCCGGGGGCCAACGTCCTGACTTTC
CASRPQGAPGANVLTF
>TRBV28|many|TRBJ1-4|14|-
TGTGCCAGCAGTTTCAGAGACTTGATGGAAAAACTGTTTTTT
CASSFRDLMEKLFF
>TRBV4-2|many|TRBJ2-5|15|-
TGTGCCAGCAGCCAAGCTCCCGTGGAGGGTGAGACCCAGTACTTC
CASSQAPVEGETQYF
>TRBV28|many|TRBJ1-5|17|-
TGTGCCAGCAGGTCTGCCGGGGAGGGGTCGTGGGATCAGCCCCAGCATTTT
CASRSAGEGSWDQPQHF
>TRBV29-1|many|TRBJ1-1|12|-
TGCAGCGTTGGGTCGAGGAACACTGAAGCTTTCTTT
CSVGSRNTEAFF
>TRBV5-1|many|TRBJ1-4|16|TRBD1
TGCGCCAGCAGCTTACAGGGGGTTACAACTAATGAAAAACTGTTTTTT
CASSLQGVTTNEKLFF
>TRBV2|many|TRBJ2-6|17|TRBD1
TGTGCCAGCAGGGACAGGACCCCGAGCTCTGGGGCCAACGTCCTGACTTTC
CASRDRTPSSGANVLTF
>TRBV28|many|TRBJ2-7|16|TRBD1
TGTGCCAGCAGTTTATTGTCAGGGACAGGGGGCCACGAGCAGTACTTC
CASSLLSGTGGHEQYF
>TRBV18|many|TRBJ2-7|14|-
TGTGCCAGCTCACCACCGGTGAAGGGGATGGAGCAGTACTTC
CASSPPVKGMEQYF
>TRBV12-2|many|TRBJ2-3|13|-
TGTGCAAGTCGCTGGGACTGCGCAGATACGCAGTATTTT
CASRWDCADTQYF
>TRBV7-3|many|TRBJ2-2|13|-
TGTGCCAGCGGGACTCAGAACACCGGGGAGCTGTTTTTT
CASGTQNTGELFF
>TRBV28|many|TRBJ2-7|17|-
TGTGCCAGCAGTTTATACCCCCAGGAGAGGGAAGCCTACGAGCAGTACTTC
CASSLYPQEREAYEQYF
>TRBV19|many|TRBJ1-4|15|TRBD1
TGTGCCAGTAGTCCCAGACAGGGGCGGGGGCAAAAACTGTTTTTT
CASSPRQGRGQKLFF